This note documents a single T cell receptor (beta chain) sequence. The antigen this receptor binds is unknown. The record has no base qualities; no much larger clone is one base away. The sample originates from a study of vaccination and CD4 T cells after COVID-19 (dated by TCRdb to between 2020 and 2023). Notes on the research overall: SARS-CoV-2 positivity had been established in the convalescent patients by nasal swab PCR, and mild disease was recorded in roughly 9 of these patients and severe disease in one. The convalescent cohort included six males and four females, with two Hispanic individuals, seven Caucasians, two Asians and one multiracial person. Each participant got two doses of either the Pfizer-BioNTech BNT162b2 vaccine (n=8) or the Moderna mRNA-1273 vaccine (n=2). Post-COVID blood samples were collected from convalescent patients a median of roughly 100 days after diagnosis, with a range of about 30 to 161 days. The time from the second vaccine dose to post-vaccine blood sampling had a median of around 72 days and ranged from about 12 to 241 days. A few convalescent patients gave samples both early after vaccination (day 14) and late after vaccination (days 161 to 241). For stimulating the cultures, overlapping spike peptide pools were used, derived from SARS-CoV-2 as well as from the common cold coronaviruses HCoV-NL63, HCoV-OC43 and HCoV-229E. Control cultures received a CEFX viral epitope pool as the positive control, an HIV-1 Nef peptide pool as the negative control, or no peptide. In around nine COVID-19 convalescent patients and a few infection-naive healthy vaccine recipients, the spike-specific CD4+ TCR repertoire before mRNA vaccination was compared with the repertoire after mRNA vaccination. The study at large found these results: In convalescent patients, nearly all vaccine-specific clones (304 of 307) were found to be mono-reactive for SARS-CoV-2 spike rather than cross-reactive with common cold coronaviruses. Among the post-vaccine SARS-CoV-2-reactive clones in convalescent patients, a median around 86% showed up only after vaccination, which suggests vaccine-specific priming. The median number of SARS-CoV-2-reactive clonotypes rose from fewer than 25 after infection to some 40 after vaccination, but the change was not significant. The number of convalescent patients in the study was relatively small, and the study did not examine early timepoints following natural infection.

The library was prepared using PCR. DNA from cultured CD4+ T cells underwent TCR sequencing with the Oncomine TCR Beta short-read assay at the Johns Hopkins FTIC core. The QIAamp micro DNA kit was used to extract genomic DNA from the cultured CD4+ T cells. Oncomine TCR Beta libraries made from cultured CD4+ T cells were pooled using unique dual indexes and sequenced on an Illumina iSeq 100. The authors' analysis ran thus. Non-productive sequences were filtered out, and CDR3s that did not start with C, did not end with F or W, or were shorter than 7 amino acids were discarded. The MANAFEST web application identified antigen-specific clonotypes by comparing peptide-stimulated wells against reference wells and other culture wells. An FDR below 0.05, an odds ratio above 5, and a productive frequency above 0.1% in at least two of three replicate wells were required for clones to be considered positive. Clonotypes that were significantly expanded in both SARS-CoV-2 spike wells and at least one common cold coronavirus spike condition were defined as cross-reactive. Using R version 3.6.1, CDR3 homology was evaluated through Levenshtein distances (stringdist) along with unrooted phylogenetic trees (ape). Starting from the raw public reads, TCRdb applied fastp trimming at Q25, assembled clones with MiXCR and retained in-frame beta chains. Every CDR3 protein is listed once, alongside the most common genes and DNA of its rows. The V and J calls here are based on TCRdb, not the publication. For this sample the table gives about 20,000 distinct CDR3 sequences, of which more than 30% were detected only once. The leading ten clones occupy about 32% of the sample.

Sample time point, as interpreted from the label and publication: late sampling 161 to 241 days after vaccination in three convalescent patients. The sample's treatment or condition label is to be understood as: roughly 10-day PBMC culture with coronavirus spike peptide pools or control peptides (ViraFEST assay). To expand antigen-specific T cells with peptide pools and then pick out the expanded clonotypes through TCR sequencing, the study relied on the ViraFEST assay. The positive SARS-CoV-2 PCR tests of the convalescent patients were dated from March to December 2020, before the Alpha, Beta and Delta variants emerged in the United States. Each well held around 2.1 million PBMCs cultured with approximately 9.1 ug/ml peptide pools in IMDM containing about 5% human AB serum and roughly 10 IU/ml IL-2. On days 3 and 7, half of the culture medium was replaced with fresh IL-2-containing medium. After around 11 days of culture, CD4+ T cells were isolated by negative selection with the EasySep CD4+ T cell isolation kit. PBMCs were separated from whole blood using Ficoll-Paque Plus gradient centrifugation and then either used fresh or cryopreserved at -140C. Triplicate wells were generally used for each culture condition.

V is cut back by 2 bases and J by 2 bases, with 8 bases in the junction unmatched. The CDR3 goes from the cysteine to the phenylalanine over 18 residues. The CDR3 DNA has 54 bases and is translated from base 1. The germline V gene supplies CDR1 MNHEY and CDR2 SVGEGT. The sequence joins TRBV6-2 or TRBV6-3 to TRBJ2-7, and 14 junctional nucleotides match TRBD2. The sequencing here drew on CD4+ T cells from blood, cultured in vitro, taken about 7 months after SARS-CoV-2 vaccination. The receptor was isolated from a human donor who had recovered from COVID-19. The CDR3 reads CASSYPGLAGGTTYEQYF. The nucleotide sequence is given as TGTGCCAGCAGTTACCCTGGACTAGCGGGAGGAACTACCTACGAGCAGTACTTC.